This T cell receptor beta chain was captured in a study of CD8 T cell repertoires and HIV-1 epitope variants. Overall study: Autologous T cell-negative cells served as antigen-presenting cells in equal numbers. IL-2, IL-7 and IL-15 were added on days 3 and 7 of approximately 9-day cultures.

A remark on this clone: The antigen remains undetermined.

Survey-depth immunoSEQ sequencing covered TCR beta CDR3 regions. Sequencing used immunoSEQ multiplex PCR; TCRdb keeps in-frame clones, though not all of them. The repertoire consists of roughly 2,000 clones, with 72% occurring once and the leading ten covering approximately 45%. Overall study results and limits: Nef KF9 drew about five clonotypes and HW9 one, without TAALDMSHF responses.

This clonotype was obtained from a male donor with HIV. Sample: cultured CD8+ T cells derived from PBMCs.

In DNA form, the CDR3 reads TGTGCCAGCAGTGAAAGCGAGCGGGAGATCTCCTACGAGCAGTACTTC. It encodes CASSESEREISYEQYF. J is TRBJ2-7 and V is TRBV25-1; 8 bases line up with TRBD2. V dropped 2 bases and J dropped 0; count of bases not matched to a gene: 6. The CDR3 is 16 amino acids. CDR1 MGHDK and CDR2 SYGVNS come from the germline V gene.